This TCR beta chain was recovered during a study of tumor and adjacent non-tumor tissue in lung cancer. Study-level background: On average, productive TCRbeta reads reached 4 million to 4.5 million per sample. Findings of the study overall: Compared with tumor, normal lung showed significantly lower TCR diversity.

Three rounds of nested PCR, following a modified ARM-PCR protocol, produced the TCRbeta library. One entry per CDR3 protein results from TCRdb running MiXCR on the multiplex PCR reads. This table has around 140,000 distinct CDR3 sequences, around 67% appearing once. This clonotype was seen once. Its antigen is not known. No cell sorting was done before RNA was extracted from the tissue. Donors were chemotherapy-naive, newly diagnosed lung cancer surgical patients in China, August–late 2014. CDR1 and CDR2 from the germline V gene are SGHAT and FQDESV (reference sequence). V lost 4 bases to trimming and J lost 13 bases, with 23 bases between them. This CDR3 has 15 amino acids.

This clonotype originated in a man in his sixties with small cell lung cancer. Input material: lung tumor tissue. This chain uses TRBV11-1 with TRBJ2-1; perhaps TRBD2 as D (5 bases). The CDR3 reads CASSSQVRPRGVQFF. The DNA of the CDR3 is TGTGCCAGCAGCTCTCAGGTACGGCCCCGGGGTGTACAGTTCTTC.